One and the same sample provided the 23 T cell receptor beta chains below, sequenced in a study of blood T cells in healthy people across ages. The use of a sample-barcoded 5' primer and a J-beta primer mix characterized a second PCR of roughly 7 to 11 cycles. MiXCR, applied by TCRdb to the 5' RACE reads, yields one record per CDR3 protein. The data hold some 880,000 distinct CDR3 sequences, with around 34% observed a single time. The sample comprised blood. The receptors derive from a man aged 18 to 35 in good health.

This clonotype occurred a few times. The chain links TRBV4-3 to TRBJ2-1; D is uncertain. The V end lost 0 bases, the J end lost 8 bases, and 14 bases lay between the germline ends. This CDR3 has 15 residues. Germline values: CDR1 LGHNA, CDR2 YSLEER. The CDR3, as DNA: TGCGCCAGCAGCCAAGATCACCGTGGGTGGGATGAGCAGTTCTTC. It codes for CASSQDHRGWDEQFF.

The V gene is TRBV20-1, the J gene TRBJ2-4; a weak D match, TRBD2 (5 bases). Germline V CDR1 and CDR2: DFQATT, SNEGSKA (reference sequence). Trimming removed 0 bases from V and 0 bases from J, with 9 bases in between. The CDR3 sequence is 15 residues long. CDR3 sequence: CSAREWGVAKNIQYF. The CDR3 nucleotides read TGCAGTGCTAGAGAGTGGGGAGTAGCCAAAAACATTCAGTACTTC.

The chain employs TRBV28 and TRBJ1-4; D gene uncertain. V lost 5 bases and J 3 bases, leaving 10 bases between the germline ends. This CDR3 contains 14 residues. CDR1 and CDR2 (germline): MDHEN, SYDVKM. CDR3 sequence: CASSLPGANEKLFF. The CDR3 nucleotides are TGTGCCAGCAGTCTTCCCGGGGCTAATGAAAAACTGTTTTTT.

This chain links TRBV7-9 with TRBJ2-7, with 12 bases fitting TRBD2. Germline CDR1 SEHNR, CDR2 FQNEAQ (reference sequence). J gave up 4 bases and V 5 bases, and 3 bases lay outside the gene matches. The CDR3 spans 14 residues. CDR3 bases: TGTGCCAGCAGCGGTGGGACTAGCGGGTACGAGCAGTACTTC. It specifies CASSGGTSGYEQYF.

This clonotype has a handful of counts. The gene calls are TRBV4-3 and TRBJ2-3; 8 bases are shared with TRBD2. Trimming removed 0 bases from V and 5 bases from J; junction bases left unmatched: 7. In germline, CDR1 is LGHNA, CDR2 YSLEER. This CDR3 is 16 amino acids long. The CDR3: CASSQESGGAIDTQYF. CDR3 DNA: TGCGCCAGCAGCCAAGAATCCGGGGGGGCCATAGATACGCAGTATTTT.

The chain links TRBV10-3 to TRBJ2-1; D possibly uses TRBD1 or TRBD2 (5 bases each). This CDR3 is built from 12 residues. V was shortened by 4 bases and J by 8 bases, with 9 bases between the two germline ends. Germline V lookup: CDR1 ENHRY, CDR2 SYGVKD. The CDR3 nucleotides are TGTGCCATCAGTGGAGGGACCTATGAGCAGTTCTTC. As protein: CAISGGTYEQFF.

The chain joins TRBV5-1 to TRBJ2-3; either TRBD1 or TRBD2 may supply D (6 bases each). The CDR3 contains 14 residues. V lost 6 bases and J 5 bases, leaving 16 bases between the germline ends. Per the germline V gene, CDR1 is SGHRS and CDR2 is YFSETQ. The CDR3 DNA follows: TGCGCCAGCACTTCGGGGGCCTCAAGAGATACGCAGTATTTT. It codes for CASTSGASRDTQYF.

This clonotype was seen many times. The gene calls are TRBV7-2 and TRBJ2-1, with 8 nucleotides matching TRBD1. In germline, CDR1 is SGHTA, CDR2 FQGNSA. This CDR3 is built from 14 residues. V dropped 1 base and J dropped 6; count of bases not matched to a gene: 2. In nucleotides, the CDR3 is TGTGCCAGCAGCTTAGGACAGGGGAGCAATGAGCAGTTCTTC. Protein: CASSLGQGSNEQFF.

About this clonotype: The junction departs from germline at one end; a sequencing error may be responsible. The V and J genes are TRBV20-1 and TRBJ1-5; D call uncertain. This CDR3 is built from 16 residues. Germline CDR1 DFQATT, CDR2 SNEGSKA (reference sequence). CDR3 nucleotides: TGCAGTGTTAGAGATGGAAGGGTGTTGGACAATCAGCCCCAGCATTTT. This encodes CSVRDGRVLDNQPQHF.

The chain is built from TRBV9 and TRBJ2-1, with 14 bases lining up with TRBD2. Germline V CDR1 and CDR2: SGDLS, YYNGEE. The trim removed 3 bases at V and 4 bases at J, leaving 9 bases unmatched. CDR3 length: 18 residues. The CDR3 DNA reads TGTGCCAGCAGCGCGGGACTAGCGGGAGAAAGGGGTTACAATGAGCAGTTCTTC. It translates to CASSAGLAGERGYNEQFF. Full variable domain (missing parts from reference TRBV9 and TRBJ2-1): DSGVTQTPKHLITATGQRVTLRCSPRSGDLSVYWYQQSLDQGLQFLIQYYNGEERAKGNILERFSAQQFPDLHSELNLSSLELGDSALYFCASSAGLAGERGYNEQFFGPGTRLTVL.

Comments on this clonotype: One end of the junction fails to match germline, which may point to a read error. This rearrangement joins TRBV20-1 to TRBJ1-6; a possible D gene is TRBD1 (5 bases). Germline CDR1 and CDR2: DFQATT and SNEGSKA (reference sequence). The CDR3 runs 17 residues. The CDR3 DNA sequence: TGCGGTGCTACCGGGAAAGGCTTTGGGGGTTCGGATTCACCCCTCCACTTT. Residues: CGATGKGFGGSDSPLHF.

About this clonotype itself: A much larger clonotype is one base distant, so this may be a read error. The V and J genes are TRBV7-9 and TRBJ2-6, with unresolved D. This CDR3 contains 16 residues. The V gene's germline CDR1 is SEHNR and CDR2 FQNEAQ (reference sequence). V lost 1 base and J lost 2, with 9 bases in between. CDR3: CASSLGTTPGANVLTF. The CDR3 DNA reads TGTGCCAGCAGCTTAGGCACAACCCCTGGGGCCAACGTCCTGACTTTC.

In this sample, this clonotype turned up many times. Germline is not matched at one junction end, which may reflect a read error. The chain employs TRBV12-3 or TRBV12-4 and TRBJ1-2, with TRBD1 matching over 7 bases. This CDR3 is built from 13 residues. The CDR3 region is CASSLGQSYGYTF. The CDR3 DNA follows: TGCGCCAGCAGCTTGGGACAGAGCTATGGCTACACCTTC.

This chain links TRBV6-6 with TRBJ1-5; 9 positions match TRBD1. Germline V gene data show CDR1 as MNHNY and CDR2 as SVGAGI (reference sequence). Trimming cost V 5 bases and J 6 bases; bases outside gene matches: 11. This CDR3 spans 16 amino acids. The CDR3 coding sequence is TGTGCCAGCAGTCACACGGTCACAGGGGGCGGTCAGCCCCAGCATTTT. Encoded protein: CASSHTVTGGGQPQHF.

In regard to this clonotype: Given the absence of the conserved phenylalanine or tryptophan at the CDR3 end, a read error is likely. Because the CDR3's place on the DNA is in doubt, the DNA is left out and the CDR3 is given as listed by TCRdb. CDR3 residues: CASSVGTDTQYS. This chain links TRBV12-3 or TRBV12-4 with TRBJ2-3. The CDR3 adds up to 12 amino acids, both ends counted.

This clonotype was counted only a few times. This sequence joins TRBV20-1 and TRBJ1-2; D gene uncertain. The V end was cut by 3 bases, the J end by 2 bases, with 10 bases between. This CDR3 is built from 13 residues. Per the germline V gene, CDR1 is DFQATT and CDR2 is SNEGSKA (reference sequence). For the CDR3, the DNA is TGCAGTGCTAGCGCGTTCTCCAACTATGGCTACACCTTC. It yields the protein CSASAFSNYGYTF.

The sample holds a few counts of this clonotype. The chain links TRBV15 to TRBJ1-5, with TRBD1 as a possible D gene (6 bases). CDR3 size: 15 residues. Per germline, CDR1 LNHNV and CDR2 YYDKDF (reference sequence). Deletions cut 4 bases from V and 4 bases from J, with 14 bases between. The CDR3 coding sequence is TGTGCCACCAGCATCGACAGGAACTCAAATCAGCCCCAGCATTTT. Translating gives CATSIDRNSNQPQHF.

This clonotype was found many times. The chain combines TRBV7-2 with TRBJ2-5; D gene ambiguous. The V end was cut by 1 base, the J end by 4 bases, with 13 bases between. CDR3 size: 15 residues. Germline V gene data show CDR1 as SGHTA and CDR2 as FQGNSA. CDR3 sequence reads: CASSLGTSNRETQYF. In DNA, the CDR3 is TGTGCCAGCAGCTTAGGGACGTCCAATCGAGAGACCCAGTACTTC.

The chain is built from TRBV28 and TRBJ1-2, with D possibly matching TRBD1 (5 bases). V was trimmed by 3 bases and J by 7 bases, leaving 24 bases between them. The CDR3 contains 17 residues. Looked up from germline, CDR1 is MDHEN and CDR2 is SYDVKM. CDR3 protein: CASSLPTPDAGVGGYTF. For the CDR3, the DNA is TGTGCCAGCAGTTTGCCCACCCCGGACGCGGGGGTCGGTGGCTACACCTTC.

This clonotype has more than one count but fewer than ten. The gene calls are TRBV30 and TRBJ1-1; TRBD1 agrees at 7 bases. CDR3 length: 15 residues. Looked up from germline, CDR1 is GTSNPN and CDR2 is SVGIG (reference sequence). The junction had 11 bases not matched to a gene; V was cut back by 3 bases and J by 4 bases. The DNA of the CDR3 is TGTGCCTGGAGCAAAAGGTCAGGGGGGCGCACTGAAGCTTTCTTT. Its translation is CAWSKRSGGRTEAFF.

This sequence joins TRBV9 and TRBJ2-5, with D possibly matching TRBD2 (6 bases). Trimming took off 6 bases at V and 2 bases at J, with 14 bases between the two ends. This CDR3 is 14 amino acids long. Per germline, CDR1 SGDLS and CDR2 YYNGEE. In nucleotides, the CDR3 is TGTGCCAGCAACCCCGCGGGAAGACAAGAGACCCAGTACTTC. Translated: CASNPAGRQETQYF.

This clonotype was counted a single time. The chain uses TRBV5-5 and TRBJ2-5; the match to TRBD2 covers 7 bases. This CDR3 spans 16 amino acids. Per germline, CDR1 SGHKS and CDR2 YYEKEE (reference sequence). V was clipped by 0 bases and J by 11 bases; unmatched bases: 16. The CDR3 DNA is TGTGCCAGCAGCTTGGTCGCTAGCGGATTCAGAAATGAGCAGTACTTC. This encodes CASSLVASGFRNEQYF.

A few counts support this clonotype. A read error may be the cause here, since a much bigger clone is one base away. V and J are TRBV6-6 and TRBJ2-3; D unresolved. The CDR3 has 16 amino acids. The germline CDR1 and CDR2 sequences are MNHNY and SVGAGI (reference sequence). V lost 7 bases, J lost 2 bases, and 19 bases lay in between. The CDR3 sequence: CASTWSRASHTDTQYF. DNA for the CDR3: TGTGCCAGCACCTGGTCCCGGGCTTCCCACACAGATACGCAGTATTTT.